This TCR beta chain is drawn from a study of blood T cell repertoires in COVID-19. Assay: immunoSEQ multiplex PCR; the TCRdb copy retains only in-frame clones and omits some. This repertoire shows more than 250,000 clones, about nine tenths found once; its top ten account for 10%. The CDR3 has 14 residues. Participants spanned ages about 18 to 90 years and resided in around 25 US areas. The rearrangement links TRBV21-1 to TRBJ1-1; TRBD1, the table's D call, lacks a check against the DNA. TRBV21-1 corresponds to a pseudogene. The sequence came from a woman aged 18 to 35 who had recovered from COVID-19. Source material: PBMCs or T cells enriched from blood (not recorded which). CDR3 protein: CASSTPTGPFMAFF. DNA of the CDR3: TGTGCCAGCAGCACCCCGACAGGGCCCTTCATGGCTTTCTTT.